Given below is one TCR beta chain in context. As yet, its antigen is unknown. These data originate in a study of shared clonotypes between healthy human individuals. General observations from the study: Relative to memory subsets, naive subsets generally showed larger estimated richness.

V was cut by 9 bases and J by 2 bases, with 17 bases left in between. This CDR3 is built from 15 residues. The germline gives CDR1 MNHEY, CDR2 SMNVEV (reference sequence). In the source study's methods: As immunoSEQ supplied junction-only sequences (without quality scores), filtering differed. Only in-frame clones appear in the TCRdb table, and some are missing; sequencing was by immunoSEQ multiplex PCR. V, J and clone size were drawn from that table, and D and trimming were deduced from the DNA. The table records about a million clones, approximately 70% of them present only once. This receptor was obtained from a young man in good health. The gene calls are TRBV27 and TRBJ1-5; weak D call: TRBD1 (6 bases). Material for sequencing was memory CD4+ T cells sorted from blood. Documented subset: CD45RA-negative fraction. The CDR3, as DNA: TGTGCCAGTGCCCCGAGGGGGATCCGCAATCAGCCCCAGCATTTT. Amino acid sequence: CASAPRGIRNQPQHF.